Reported below is one TCR beta chain. This specimen comes from a study of blood T cell repertoires in COVID-19. Only in-frame clones appear in the TCRdb table, and some are missing; sequencing was by immunoSEQ multiplex PCR. The sample lists 200,000 to 250,000 clones; roughly nine tenths were seen once. This receptor was taken from a man in his 60s with acute or convalescent COVID-19. The sample consisted of peripheral blood.

The CDR3 here is CSVDTTGGTEAFF. In nucleotides, the CDR3 is TGCAGCGTTGACACTACAGGGGGCACTGAAGCTTTCTTT. The chain links TRBV29-1 to TRBJ1-1; 8 nucleotides line up with TRBD1. The CDR3 totals 13 residues. V lost 3 bases and J lost 4; bases outside the gene matches: 4. Germline V CDR1 and CDR2: SQVTM, ANQGSEA. Together with reference TRBV29-1 and TRBJ1-1, the CDR3 gives the full variable domain: SAVISQKPSRDICQRGTSLTIQCQVDSQVTMMFWYRQQPGQSLTLIATANQGSEATYESGFVIDKFPISRPNLTFSTLTVSNMSPEDSSIYLCSVDTTGGTEAFFGQGTRLTVV.